What follows describes a single T cell receptor beta chain. The protocol was immunoSEQ multiplex PCR, while the TCRdb copy is restricted to in-frame clones and leaves out a portion. The table includes about 260,000 clones, about nine tenths detected once. This sample was included in a study of blood T cell repertoires in COVID-19. This CDR3 has 16 amino acids. J gave up 5 bases and V 9 bases, and 15 bases lay outside the gene matches. Germline V CDR1 and CDR2: LNHDA, SQIVND (reference sequence). V is TRBV19 and J is TRBJ1-2; 10 bases match TRBD1. Sequencing input: peripheral blood. This receptor was taken from a woman aged 40 to 55 with acute or convalescent COVID-19. CDR3 amino acids: CASKPRGTGVPYGYTF. The CDR3 region has the DNA TGTGCCAGCAAACCCAGGGGGACAGGGGTTCCTTATGGCTACACCTTC.